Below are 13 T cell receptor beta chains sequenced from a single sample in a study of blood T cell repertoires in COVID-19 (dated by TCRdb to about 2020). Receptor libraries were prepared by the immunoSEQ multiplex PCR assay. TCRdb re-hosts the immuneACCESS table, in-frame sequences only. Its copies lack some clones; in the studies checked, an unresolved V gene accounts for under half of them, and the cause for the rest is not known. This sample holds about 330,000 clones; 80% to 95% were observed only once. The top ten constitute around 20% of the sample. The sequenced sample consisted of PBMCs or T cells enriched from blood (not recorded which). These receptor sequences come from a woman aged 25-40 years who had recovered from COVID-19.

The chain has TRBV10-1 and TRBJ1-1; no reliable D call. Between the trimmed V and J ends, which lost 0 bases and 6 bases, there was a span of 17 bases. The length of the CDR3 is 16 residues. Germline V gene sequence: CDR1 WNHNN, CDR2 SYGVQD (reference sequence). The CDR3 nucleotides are TGCGCCAGCAGTGAGTCCAAGTCAGTTCTGGCAGCTGAAGCTTTCTTT. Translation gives CASSESKSVLAAEAFF.

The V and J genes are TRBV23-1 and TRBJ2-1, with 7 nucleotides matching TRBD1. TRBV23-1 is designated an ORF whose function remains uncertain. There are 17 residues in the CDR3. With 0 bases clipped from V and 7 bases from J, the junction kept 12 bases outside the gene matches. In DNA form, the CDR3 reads TGCGCCAGCAGTCAATCGGTAAGGGGGCGAAGTGGTAATGAGCAGTTCTTC. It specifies CASSQSVRGRSGNEQFF.

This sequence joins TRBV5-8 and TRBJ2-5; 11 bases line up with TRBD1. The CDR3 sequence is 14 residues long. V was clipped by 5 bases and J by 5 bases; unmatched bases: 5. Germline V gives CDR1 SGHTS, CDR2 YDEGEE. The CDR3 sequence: CASRGQGAWETQYF. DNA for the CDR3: TGTGCCAGCAGAGGACAGGGGGCGTGGGAGACCCAGTACTTC.

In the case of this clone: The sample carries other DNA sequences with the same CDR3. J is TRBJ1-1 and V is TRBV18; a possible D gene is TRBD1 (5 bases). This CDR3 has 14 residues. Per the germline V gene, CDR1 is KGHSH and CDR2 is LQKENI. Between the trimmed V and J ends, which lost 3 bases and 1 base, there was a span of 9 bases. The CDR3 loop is CASSPAGKNTEAFF. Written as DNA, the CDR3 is TGTGCCAGCTCACCTGCAGGGAAGAACACTGAAGCTTTCTTT. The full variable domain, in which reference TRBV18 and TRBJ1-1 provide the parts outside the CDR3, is NAGVMQNPRHLVRRRGQEARLRCSPMKGHSHVYWYRQLPEEGLKFMVYLQKENIIDESGMPKERFSAEFPKEGPSILRIQQVVRGDSAAYFCASSPAGKNTEAFFGQGTRLTVV.

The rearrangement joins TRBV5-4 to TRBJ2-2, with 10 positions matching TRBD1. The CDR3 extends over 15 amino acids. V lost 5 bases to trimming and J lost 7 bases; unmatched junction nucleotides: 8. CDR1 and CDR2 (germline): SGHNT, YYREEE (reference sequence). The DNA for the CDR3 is TGTGCCAGCAGGCAAGACAGGGGGCGAGGCGGGGAGCTGTTTTTT. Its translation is CASRQDRGRGGELFF.

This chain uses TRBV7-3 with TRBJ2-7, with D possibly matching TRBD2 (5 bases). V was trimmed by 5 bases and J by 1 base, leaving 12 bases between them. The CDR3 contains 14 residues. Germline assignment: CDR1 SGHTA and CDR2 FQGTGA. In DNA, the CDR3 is TGTGCCAGCAGCCGTTCGGGGAAGTCCTACGAGCAGTACTTC. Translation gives CASSRSGKSYEQYF.

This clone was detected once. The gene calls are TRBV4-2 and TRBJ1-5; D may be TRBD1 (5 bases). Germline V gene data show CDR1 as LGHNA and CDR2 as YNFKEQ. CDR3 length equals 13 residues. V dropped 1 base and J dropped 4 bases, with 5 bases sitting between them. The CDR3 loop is CASSQAGNQPQHF. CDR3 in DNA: TGTGCCAGCAGCCAAGCAGGGAATCAGCCCCAGCATTTT.

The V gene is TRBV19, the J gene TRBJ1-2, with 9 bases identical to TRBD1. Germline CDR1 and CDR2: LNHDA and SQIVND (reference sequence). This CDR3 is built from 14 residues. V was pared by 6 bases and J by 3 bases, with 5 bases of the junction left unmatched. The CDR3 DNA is TGTGCCAGTAGGAAGGGACAGGGAGACTATGGCTACACCTTC. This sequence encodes CASRKGQGDYGYTF.

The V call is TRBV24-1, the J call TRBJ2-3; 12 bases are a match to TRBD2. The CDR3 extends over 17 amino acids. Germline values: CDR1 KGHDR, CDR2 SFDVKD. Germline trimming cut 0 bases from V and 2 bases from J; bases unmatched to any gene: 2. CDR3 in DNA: TGTGCCACCAGTGATTTGGGACTAGCGGGGAACACAGATACGCAGTATTTT. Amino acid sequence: CATSDLGLAGNTDTQYF.

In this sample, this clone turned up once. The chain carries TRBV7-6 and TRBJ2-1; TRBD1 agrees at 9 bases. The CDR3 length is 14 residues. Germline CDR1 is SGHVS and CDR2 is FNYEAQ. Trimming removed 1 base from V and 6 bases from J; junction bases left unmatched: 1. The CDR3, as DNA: TGTGCCAGCAGCTTAGGGACAGGGGCCAATGAGCAGTTCTTC. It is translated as CASSLGTGANEQFF. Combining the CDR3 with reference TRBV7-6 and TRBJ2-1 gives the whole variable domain GAGVSQSPRYKVTKRGQDVALRCDPISGHVSLYWYRQALGQGPEFLTYFNYEAQQDKSGLPNDRFSAERPEGSISTLTIQRTEQRDSAMYRCASSLGTGANEQFFGPGTRLTVL.

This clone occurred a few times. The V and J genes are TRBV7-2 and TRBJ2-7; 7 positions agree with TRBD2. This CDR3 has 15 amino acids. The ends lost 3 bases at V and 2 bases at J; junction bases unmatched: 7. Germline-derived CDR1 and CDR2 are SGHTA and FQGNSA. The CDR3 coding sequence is TGTGCCAGCAGCTTTGATCCGGGGGGAGCCTACGAGCAGTACTTC. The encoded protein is CASSFDPGGAYEQYF. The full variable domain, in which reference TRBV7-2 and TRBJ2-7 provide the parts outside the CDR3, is GAGVSQSPSNKVTEKGKDVELRCDPISGHTALYWYRQSLGQGLEFLIYFQGNSAPDKSGLPSDRFSAERTGGSVSTLTIQRTQQEDSAVYLCASSFDPGGAYEQYFGPGTRLTVT.

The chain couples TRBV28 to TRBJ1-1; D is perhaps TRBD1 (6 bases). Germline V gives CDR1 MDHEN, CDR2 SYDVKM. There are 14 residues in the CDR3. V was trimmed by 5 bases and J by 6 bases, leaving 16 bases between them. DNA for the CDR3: TGTGCCAGCAGTCCCGCAGGGGTAAGCGCTGAAGCTTTCTTT. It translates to CASSPAGVSAEAFF. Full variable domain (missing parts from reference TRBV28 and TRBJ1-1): DVKVTQSSRYLVKRTGEKVFLECVQDMDHENMFWYRQDPGLGLRLIYFSYDVKMKEKGDIPEGYSVSREKKERFSLILESASTNQTSMYLCASSPAGVSAEAFFGQGTRLTVV.

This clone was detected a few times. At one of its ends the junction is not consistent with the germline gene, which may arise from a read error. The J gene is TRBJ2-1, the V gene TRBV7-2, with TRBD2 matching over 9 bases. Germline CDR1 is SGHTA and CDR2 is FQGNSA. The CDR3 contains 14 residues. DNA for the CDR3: TGTGCCAGCAGCTTTAAGGGGCTAGCGGGAAGCGAGGTCTTC. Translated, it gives CASSFKGLAGSEVF. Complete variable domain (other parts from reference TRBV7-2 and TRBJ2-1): GAGVSQSPSNKVTEKGKDVELRCDPISGHTALYWYRQSLGQGLEFLIYFQGNSAPDKSGLPSDRFSAERTGGSVSTLTIQRTQQEDSAVYLCASSFKGLAGSEVFGPGTRLTVL.